These 2 T cell receptor beta chains were all obtained from the same sample, sequenced in a study of control samples from healthy donors and cancer patients. The data were produced by immunoSEQ multiplex PCR, yet TCRdb's version contains in-frame clones alone and is incomplete. The sample lists 250,000 to 300,000 clones, almost 85% occurring once. The sample consisted of PBMCs. These receptors were collected from a woman in her sixties or seventies with lung cancer.

The genes are TRBV5-5 and TRBJ2-5, with D possibly matching TRBD1 (6 bases). Germline CDR1 SGHKS, CDR2 YYEKEE (reference sequence). The CDR3 runs 16 residues. V lost 1 base and J lost 5, with 18 bases in between. CDR3 DNA: TGTGCCAGCAGCTTGCCCTATACAGGGTTGAGGGAGACCCAGTACTTC. Its translation is CASSLPYTGLRETQYF.

The chain employs TRBV9 and TRBJ2-7, with D possibly matching TRBD2 (6 bases). The V gene lost 1 base and the J gene lost 2 bases, with 7 bases spanning the gap. This CDR3 contains 13 residues. The germline CDR1 and CDR2 sequences are SGDLS and YYNGEE. CDR3 nucleotide sequence: TGTGCCAGCAGCGTATCGGGGGCCTACGAGCAGTACTTC. This gives the protein CASSVSGAYEQYF.